The 20 T cell receptor beta chains below come from one sample, sequenced in a study of blood T cell repertoires in COVID-19. Only in-frame clones appear in the TCRdb table, and some are missing; sequencing was by immunoSEQ multiplex PCR. Found here are tens of thousands of clones, around 80% of them singletons; the top ten hold roughly 2.5%. The sequencing input was peripheral blood. All receptors derive from a man older than 75 with active or convalescent COVID-19.

The chain uses TRBV24-1 and TRBJ2-1, with D unclear. The CDR3 runs to 13 residues. In germline, CDR1 is KGHDR, CDR2 SFDVKD. Trimming cost V 5 bases and J 7 bases, with 11 bases left between them. The chain's CDR3 is CATSGGGSNEQFF. CDR3 nucleotide sequence: TGTGCCACCAGTGGTGGCGGATCAAATGAGCAGTTCTTC.

The chain links TRBV5-5 to TRBJ2-5, with 13 bases lining up with TRBD2. The V and J ends lost 1 base and 1 base, in that order; junction bases with no gene match: 1. CDR1 SGHKS and CDR2 YYEKEE come from the germline V gene (reference sequence). This CDR3 is 16 amino acids long. This CDR3 reads CASSLWTSGSQETQYF. Here the CDR3 DNA reads TGTGCCAGCAGCTTGTGGACTAGCGGGAGCCAAGAGACCCAGTACTTC.

V usage is TRBV5-1 and J usage is TRBJ2-3, with a tentative D call TRBD2 (6 bases). V was pared by 2 bases and J by 2 bases, with 9 bases between. Germline CDR1 SGHRS, CDR2 YFSETQ. This CDR3 has 14 amino acids. For the CDR3, the DNA is TGCGCCAGCAGCTTTAGCGGCACCACAGATACGCAGTATTTT. Amino acids: CASSFSGTTDTQYF.

The CDR3 sequence: CASSPRLTSGVEDTQYF. In nucleotides, the CDR3 is TGTGCCAGCTCACCACGACTGACTAGCGGGGTTGAAGATACGCAGTATTTT. V is TRBV18 and J is TRBJ2-3; TRBD2 agrees at 11 bases. Germline values: CDR1 KGHSH, CDR2 LQKENI. V was clipped by 1 base and J by 5 bases; unmatched bases: 8. This CDR3 has 17 residues.

The gene calls are TRBV7-2 and TRBJ2-5; TRBD2 is a possible D gene (5 bases). V lost 4 bases, J lost 4 bases, and 10 bases lay in between. CDR3 length: 13 amino acids. CDR1 SGHTA and CDR2 FQGNSA come from the germline V gene. The CDR3 is CASSSGILETQYF. The CDR3 coding sequence is TGTGCCAGCAGCTCCGGGATCTTAGAGACCCAGTACTTC.

The sample holds a few counts of this clone. V usage is TRBV24-1 and J usage is TRBJ2-5, with a tentative D call TRBD1 (7 bases). V lost 3 bases and J lost 5, with 18 bases in between. Germline V CDR1 and CDR2: KGHDR, SFDVKD. The CDR3 extends over 16 amino acids. In nucleotides, the CDR3 is TGTGCCACCAGTGATGCGGGGACAGTACCGGGGGAGACCCAGTACTTC. This sequence encodes CATSDAGTVPGETQYF.

In its sample, this clone was seen a few times. The chain couples TRBV7-9 to TRBJ2-5; D might be TRBD1 (5 bases). The ends were cut back, 1 base at V and 4 bases at J, with 16 bases in the middle. CDR1 SEHNR and CDR2 FQNEAQ come from the germline V gene (reference sequence). This CDR3 contains 16 residues. In DNA form, the CDR3 reads TGTGCCAGCAGCTTAGGTTCAGGGTTAGATCGAGAGACCCAGTACTTC. Its protein product is CASSLGSGLDRETQYF.

The J gene is TRBJ2-2, the V gene TRBV3-1 (or the pseudogene TRBV3-2), with D possibly TRBD2 on 6 matching bases. CDR3 length: 17 residues. From germline, CDR1 is LGHDT and CDR2 YNNKEL (reference sequence). Trimming stripped 3 bases from V and 0 bases from J, with 14 bases between. Written as DNA, the CDR3 is TGTGCCAGCAGCCATACGGGACTTCCCCCGAACACCGGGGAGCTGTTTTTT. This gives the protein CASSHTGLPPNTGELFF.

CDR3 DNA sequence: TGTGCCAGCAGCTTGAACAGGGCCAACGTCCTGACTTTC. Amino acid sequence: CASSLNRANVLTF. The chain recombines TRBV7-2 with TRBJ2-6; unclear D gene. The germline V gene has CDR1 SGHTA and CDR2 FQGNSA. Deletions cut 3 bases from V and 5 bases from J, with 5 bases between. The CDR3 has 13 residues.

The chain links TRBV6-1 to TRBJ1-5, with no clear D. Germline V CDR1 and CDR2: MNHNS, SASEGT. V was pared by 1 base and J by 6 bases, with 10 bases between. This CDR3 spans 14 amino acids. The CDR3 bases are TGTGCCAGCAGTGAAGTCGGTTTCGGTCAGCCCCAGCATTTT. Its protein product is CASSEVGFGQPQHF.

The genes are TRBV19 and TRBJ2-1; D is possibly TRBD1 (6 bases). Trimming removed 5 bases from V and 9 bases from J, with 23 bases in between. CDR1 is LNHDA and CDR2 is SQIVND in the germline V gene (reference sequence). The CDR3 totals 16 residues. CDR3 sequence reads: CASSPRVGAARGEQFF. In DNA, the CDR3 is TGTGCCAGTAGTCCCCGGGTGGGGGCCGCCCGCGGTGAGCAGTTCTTC.

The gene calls are TRBV6-6 and TRBJ2-5; 7 nucleotides align to TRBD2. The length of the CDR3 is 15 residues. CDR1 is MNHNY and CDR2 is SVGAGI in the germline V gene (reference sequence). After removal of 9 bases from V and 3 bases from J, the junction contained 13 bases not matched to a gene. In DNA, the CDR3 is TGTGCCAGTCTTTCGGCTAGCGGTAGAAAAGAGACCCAGTACTTC. It translates to CASLSASGRKETQYF.

This chain uses TRBV28 with TRBJ2-7; 10 nucleotides match TRBD2. Per the germline V gene, CDR1 is MDHEN and CDR2 is SYDVKM. V gave up 6 bases and J gave up 0 bases; unmatched junction bases: 14. The CDR3 spans 18 residues. The CDR3 nucleotides read TGTGCCAGCAGCCCCATGGATCTAGCGGGAGTTCACTCCTACGAGCAGTACTTC. The encoded protein is CASSPMDLAGVHSYEQYF.

The rearrangement uses TRBV11-2 and TRBJ2-2; D remains unclear. Germline CDR1 reads SGHAT; CDR2 reads FQNNGV. CDR3 size: 15 residues. V was cut by 4 bases and J by 5 bases, with 14 bases left in between. CDR3 nucleotides: TGTGCCAGCAGCTCCCCAAATCCCCGGACCGGGGAGCTGTTTTTT. This gives the protein CASSSPNPRTGELFF.

The rearrangement uses TRBV5-6 and TRBJ1-4, with no clear D. This CDR3 spans 12 amino acids. V lost 3 bases and J lost 10, with 10 bases in between. The germline CDR1 and CDR2 sequences are SGHDT and YYEEEE. The CDR3 region has the DNA TGTGCCAGCAGCTCCGGTACTGCAAAACTGTTTTTT. This gives the protein CASSSGTAKLFF.

The chain is built from TRBV7-2 and TRBJ2-2, with 12 nucleotides matching TRBD2. With 0 bases clipped from V and 1 base from J, the junction kept 3 bases outside the gene matches. Germline V gene data show CDR1 as SGHTA and CDR2 as FQGNSA. The CDR3 runs to 18 residues. Here the CDR3 reads CASSLALAGGLNTGELFF. The CDR3, as DNA: TGTGCCAGCAGCTTAGCTCTAGCGGGGGGGCTGAACACCGGGGAGCTGTTTTTT.

CDR3 DNA sequence: TGTGCCAGTAGCAAAGGGGGGGGTACAACCTACAATGAGCAGTTCTTC. It encodes CASSKGGGTTYNEQFF. The V and J genes are TRBV19 and TRBJ2-1; TRBD2 is a possible D gene (7 bases). The CDR3 sequence is 16 residues long. Trimming shortened V by 6 bases and J by 2 bases, and 17 bases separated the two germline ends. Germline V gene data show CDR1 as LNHDA and CDR2 as SQIVND (reference sequence).

V and J are TRBV5-1 and TRBJ2-3; 8 bases agree with TRBD2. V lost 1 base and J lost 6; bases outside the gene matches: 7. Per the germline V gene, CDR1 is SGHRS and CDR2 is YFSETQ. CDR3 size: 15 residues. CDR3 sequence reads: CASSLTGGPMDTQYF. The CDR3 bases are TGCGCCAGCAGCTTGACGGGGGGGCCTATGGATACGCAGTATTTT.

The V gene is TRBV5-1, the J gene TRBJ1-4, with D possibly matching TRBD1 (5 bases). The germline V gene encodes CDR1 SGHRS and CDR2 YFSETQ. This CDR3 spans 16 amino acids. Trimming shortened V by 0 bases and J by 8 bases, and 17 bases separated the two germline ends. CDR3 nucleotide sequence: TGCGCCAGCAGCTTGGTGAGTGGAGGGGAAGGCGAAAAACTGTTTTTT. Protein: CASSLVSGGEGEKLFF.

V gene TRBV7-2 combines with J gene TRBJ1-1, with a tentative D call TRBD1 (5 bases). The length of the CDR3 is 13 residues. CDR1 and CDR2 (germline): SGHTA, FQGNSA. V gave up 4 bases and J gave up 1 base, with 7 bases separating them. The chain's CDR3 is CASSSQGNTEAFF. In nucleotides, the CDR3 is TGTGCCAGCAGCTCCCAGGGGAACACTGAAGCTTTCTTT. The full variable domain, with the rest looked up from reference TRBV7-2 and TRBJ1-1, is GAGVSQSPSNKVTEKGKDVELRCDPISGHTALYWYRQSLGQGLEFLIYFQGNSAPDKSGLPSDRFSAERTGGSVSTLTIQRTQQEDSAVYLCASSSQGNTEAFFGQGTRLTVV.